These 10 T cell receptor beta chains share one sample of origin, sequenced in a study of neoadjuvant nivolumab and ipilimumab in lung cancer. The data were produced by immunoSEQ multiplex PCR, yet TCRdb's version contains in-frame clones alone and is incomplete. The sample has fewer than 20,000 clones, under 80% seen once. Source: tumor tissue, taken after neoadjuvant nivolumab, alone or with ipilimumab, at or shortly before surgery. All receptors derive from an adult with non-small cell lung cancer.

Here the CDR3 reads CASSPGRGTNEKLFF. The CDR3 DNA sequence: TGCGCCAGCAGCCCTGGGAGAGGGACTAATGAAAAACTGTTTTTT. The rearrangement uses TRBV5-1 and TRBJ1-4; D uncertain. V lost 4 bases, J lost 2 bases, and 12 bases lay in between. Germline V gene lookup returns CDR1 SGHRS and CDR2 YFSETQ. The CDR3 contains 15 residues.

The CDR3 region has the DNA TGTGCCAGCAGCTTAGGGGACGGAAAGGGGAGCTACACCTTC. Its protein product is CASSLGDGKGSYTF. The gene calls are TRBV13 and TRBJ1-2; maybe TRBD1 (5 bases). Trimming stripped 0 bases from V and 9 bases from J, with 14 bases between. This CDR3 has 14 amino acids. The germline V gene has CDR1 PRHDT and CDR2 FYEKMQ (reference sequence).

The J gene is TRBJ2-7, the V gene TRBV27; unclear D gene. CDR1 is MNHEY and CDR2 is SMNVEV in the germline V gene (reference sequence). The CDR3 loop spans 13 amino acids. The V end lost 8 bases, the J end lost 3 bases, and 14 bases lay between the germline ends. The DNA of the CDR3 is TGTGCCAGCTCCACCGCGCAAGTCTACGAGCAGTACTTC. Residues: CASSTAQVYEQYF.

The chain links TRBV9 to TRBJ2-1, with 11 bases that match TRBD2. V lost 5 bases and J lost 4; bases outside the gene matches: 5. This CDR3 has 15 residues. CDR1 is SGDLS, CDR2 YYNGEE, per germline. The CDR3, as DNA: TGTGCCAGCAGTGGGGGACTAGCGGCATACAATGAGCAGTTCTTC. This codes for CASSGGLAAYNEQFF.

The chain recombines TRBV6-6 with TRBJ1-2, with D unclear. The CDR3 is 12 amino acids. V lost 2 bases, J lost 8 bases, and 9 bases lay in between. Germline assignment: CDR1 MNHNY and CDR2 SVGAGI (reference sequence). The chain's CDR3 is CASSYGTHGYTF. CDR3 DNA sequence: TGTGCCAGCAGTTACGGTACGCACGGCTACACCTTC.

CDR3 in DNA: TGTGCCAGCAGTAAAGGACAGACTGTTAATAGCAATCAGCCCCAGCATTTT. This sequence encodes CASSKGQTVNSNQPQHF. This chain connects TRBV25-1 to TRBJ1-5; tentatively, D is TRBD1 (6 bases). Germline V gene data show CDR1 as MGHDK and CDR2 as SYGVNS. Trimming cost V 5 bases and J 0 bases, with 17 bases left between them. There are 17 residues in the CDR3.

The chain combines TRBV30 with TRBJ1-3, with D hard to call. V was clipped by 2 bases and J by 0 bases, with 5 bases between them. The CDR3 spans 13 residues. CDR1 is GTSNPN, CDR2 SVGIG, per germline (reference sequence). CDR3 residues: CAWSMGSGNTIYF. Here the CDR3 DNA reads TGTGCCTGGAGTATGGGCTCTGGAAACACCATATATTTT.

This clone was picked up one time. J is TRBJ2-7 and V is TRBV28, with D uncertain. Germline CDR1 reads MDHEN; CDR2 reads SYDVKM. This CDR3 spans 10 amino acids. V was trimmed by 8 bases and J by 4 bases, leaving 6 bases between them. DNA for the CDR3: TGTGCCAGCCATCATTACGAGCAGTACTTC. Its translation is CASHHYEQYF.

The chain employs TRBV7-9 and TRBJ1-3; 7 bases are shared with TRBD1. CDR3 length: 17 residues. Germline CDR1 SEHNR, CDR2 FQNEAQ (reference sequence). The J segment lost 0 bases and the V segment lost 5 bases, leaving 10 bases of the junction unmatched. As DNA, the CDR3 is TGTGCCAGCAGCCCCGTAGGGGGCCCTGTCTCTGGAAACACCATATATTTT. It specifies CASSPVGGPVSGNTIYF.

The chain employs TRBV18 and TRBJ1-2; D uncertain. Between the trimmed V and J ends, which lost 6 bases and 6 bases, there was a span of 14 bases. Germline V lookup: CDR1 KGHSH, CDR2 LQKENI. The CDR3 extends over 13 amino acids. This CDR3 is CASSPEAGHGYTF. DNA for the CDR3: TGTGCCAGCTCCCCCGAGGCAGGTCATGGCTACACCTTC.